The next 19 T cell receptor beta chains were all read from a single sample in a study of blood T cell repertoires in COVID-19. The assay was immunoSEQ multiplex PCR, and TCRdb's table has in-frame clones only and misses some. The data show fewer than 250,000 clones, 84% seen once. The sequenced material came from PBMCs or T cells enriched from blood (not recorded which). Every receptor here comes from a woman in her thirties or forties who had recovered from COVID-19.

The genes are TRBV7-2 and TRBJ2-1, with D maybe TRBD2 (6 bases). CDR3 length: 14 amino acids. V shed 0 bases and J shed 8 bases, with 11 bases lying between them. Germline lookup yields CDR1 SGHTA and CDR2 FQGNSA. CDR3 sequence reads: CASSLAGGPYEQFF. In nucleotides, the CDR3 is TGTGCCAGCAGCTTAGCCGGAGGGCCCTATGAGCAGTTCTTC. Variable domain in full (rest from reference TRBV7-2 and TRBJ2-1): GAGVSQSPSNKVTEKGKDVELRCDPISGHTALYWYRQSLGQGLEFLIYFQGNSAPDKSGLPSDRFSAERTGGSVSTLTIQRTQQEDSAVYLCASSLAGGPYEQFFGPGTRLTVL.

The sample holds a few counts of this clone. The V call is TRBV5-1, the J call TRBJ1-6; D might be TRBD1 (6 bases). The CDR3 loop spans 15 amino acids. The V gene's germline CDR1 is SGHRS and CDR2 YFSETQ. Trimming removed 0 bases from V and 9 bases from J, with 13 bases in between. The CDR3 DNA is TGCGCCAGCAGCTTGGTCAGGGGTTTGGCTTCACCCCTCCACTTT. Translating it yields CASSLVRGLASPLHF.

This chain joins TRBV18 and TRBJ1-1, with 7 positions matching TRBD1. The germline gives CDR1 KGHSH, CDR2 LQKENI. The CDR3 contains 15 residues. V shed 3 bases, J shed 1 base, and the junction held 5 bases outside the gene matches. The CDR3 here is CASSPEGARNTEAFF. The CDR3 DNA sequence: TGTGCCAGCTCACCGGAGGGGGCGAGGAACACTGAAGCTTTCTTT. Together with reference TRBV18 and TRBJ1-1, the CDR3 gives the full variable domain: NAGVMQNPRHLVRRRGQEARLRCSPMKGHSHVYWYRQLPEEGLKFMVYLQKENIIDESGMPKERFSAEFPKEGPSILRIQQVVRGDSAAYFCASSPEGARNTEAFFGQGTRLTVV.

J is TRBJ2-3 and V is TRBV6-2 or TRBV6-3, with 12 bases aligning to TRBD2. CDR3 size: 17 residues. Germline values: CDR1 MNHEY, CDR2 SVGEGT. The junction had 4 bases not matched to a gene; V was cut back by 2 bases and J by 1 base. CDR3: CASSYPRLAGGTDTQYF. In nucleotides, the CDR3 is TGTGCCAGCAGTTACCCAAGACTAGCGGGAGGCACAGATACGCAGTATTTT.

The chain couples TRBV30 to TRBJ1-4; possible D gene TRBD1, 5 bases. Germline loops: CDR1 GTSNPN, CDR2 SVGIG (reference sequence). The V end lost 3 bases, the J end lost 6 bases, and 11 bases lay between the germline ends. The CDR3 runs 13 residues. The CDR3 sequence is CAWRGGVYEKLFF. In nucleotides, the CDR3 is TGTGCCTGGAGGGGGGGTGTTTATGAAAAACTGTTTTTT.

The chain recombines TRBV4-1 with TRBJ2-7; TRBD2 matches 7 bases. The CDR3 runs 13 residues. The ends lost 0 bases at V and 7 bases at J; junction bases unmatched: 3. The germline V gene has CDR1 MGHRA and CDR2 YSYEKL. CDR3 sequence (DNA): TGCGCCAGCAGCCAAGATCCGGGAGGTGAGCAGTACTTC. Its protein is CASSQDPGGEQYF.

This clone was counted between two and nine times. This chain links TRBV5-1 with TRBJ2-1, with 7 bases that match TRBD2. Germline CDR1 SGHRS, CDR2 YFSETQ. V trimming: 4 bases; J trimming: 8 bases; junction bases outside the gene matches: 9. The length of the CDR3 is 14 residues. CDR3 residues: CASSIQRGGDEQFF. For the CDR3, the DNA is TGCGCCAGCAGCATACAGCGGGGAGGGGATGAGCAGTTCTTC.

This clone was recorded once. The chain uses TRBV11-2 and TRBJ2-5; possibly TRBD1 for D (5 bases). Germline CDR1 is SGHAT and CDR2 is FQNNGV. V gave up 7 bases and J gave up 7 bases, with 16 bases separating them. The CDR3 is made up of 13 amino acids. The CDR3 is CASNAGLPLTQYF. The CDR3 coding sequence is TGTGCCAGCAACGCAGGGCTACCCTTGACCCAGTACTTC.

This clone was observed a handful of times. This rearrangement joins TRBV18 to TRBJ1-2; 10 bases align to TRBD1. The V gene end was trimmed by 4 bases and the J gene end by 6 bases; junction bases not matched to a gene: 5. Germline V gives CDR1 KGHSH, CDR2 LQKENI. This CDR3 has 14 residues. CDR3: CASSLSGTGDGYTF. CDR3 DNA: TGTGCCAGCTCACTCTCCGGGACAGGGGATGGCTACACCTTC.

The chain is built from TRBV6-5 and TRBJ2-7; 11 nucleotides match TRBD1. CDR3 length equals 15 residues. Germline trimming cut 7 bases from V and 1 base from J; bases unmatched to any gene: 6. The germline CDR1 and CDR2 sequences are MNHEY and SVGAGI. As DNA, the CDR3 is TGTGCCAGCAAAGGGACAGGGGGACTTTCCTACGAGCAGTACTTC. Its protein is CASKGTGGLSYEQYF.

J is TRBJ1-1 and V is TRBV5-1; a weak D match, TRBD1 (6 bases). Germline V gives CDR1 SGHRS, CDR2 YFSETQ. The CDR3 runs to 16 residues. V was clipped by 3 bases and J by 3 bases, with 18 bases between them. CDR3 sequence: CASSSPGSEGDTEAFF. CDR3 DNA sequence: TGCGCCAGCAGCTCCCCGGGCTCAGAGGGGGACACTGAAGCTTTCTTT.

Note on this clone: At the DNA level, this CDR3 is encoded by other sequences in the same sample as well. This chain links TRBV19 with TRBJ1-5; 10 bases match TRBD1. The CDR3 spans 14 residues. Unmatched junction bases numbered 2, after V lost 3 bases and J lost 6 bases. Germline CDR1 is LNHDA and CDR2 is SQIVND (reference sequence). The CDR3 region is CASSIGQGGQPQHF. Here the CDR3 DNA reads TGTGCCAGTAGTATCGGACAGGGGGGTCAGCCCCAGCATTTT. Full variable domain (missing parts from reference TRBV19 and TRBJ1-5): DGGITQSPKYLFRKEGQNVTLSCEQNLNHDAMYWYRQDPGQGLRLIYYSQIVNDFQKGDIAEGYSVSREKKESFPLTVTSAQKNPTAFYLCASSIGQGGQPQHFGDGTRLSIL.

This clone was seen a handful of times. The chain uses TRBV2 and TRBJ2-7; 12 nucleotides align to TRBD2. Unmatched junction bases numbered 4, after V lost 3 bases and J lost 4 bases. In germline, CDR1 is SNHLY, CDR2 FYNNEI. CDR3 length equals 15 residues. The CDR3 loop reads CASSERTSGTYEQYF. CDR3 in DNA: TGTGCCAGCAGTGAGCGGACTAGCGGGACTTACGAGCAGTACTTC.

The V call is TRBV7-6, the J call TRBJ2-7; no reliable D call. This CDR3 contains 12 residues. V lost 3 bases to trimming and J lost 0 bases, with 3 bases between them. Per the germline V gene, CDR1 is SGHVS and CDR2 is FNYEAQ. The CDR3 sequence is CASSLSSYEQYF. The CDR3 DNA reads TGTGCCAGCAGCTTGAGCTCCTACGAGCAGTACTTC.

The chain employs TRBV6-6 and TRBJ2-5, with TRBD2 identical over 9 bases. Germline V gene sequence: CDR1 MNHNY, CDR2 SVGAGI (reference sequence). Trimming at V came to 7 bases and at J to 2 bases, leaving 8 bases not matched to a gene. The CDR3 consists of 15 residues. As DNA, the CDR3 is TGTGCCAGCACCACGGGCGGGAGGGATCAAGAGACCCAGTACTTC. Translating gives CASTTGGRDQETQYF.

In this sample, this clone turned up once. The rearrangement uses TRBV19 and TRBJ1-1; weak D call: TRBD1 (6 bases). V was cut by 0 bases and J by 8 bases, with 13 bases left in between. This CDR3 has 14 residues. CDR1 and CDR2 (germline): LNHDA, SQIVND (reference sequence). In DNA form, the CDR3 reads TGTGCCAGTAGTATAGAGGGGGCAGCAGAAGAAGCTTTCTTT. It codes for CASSIEGAAEEAFF. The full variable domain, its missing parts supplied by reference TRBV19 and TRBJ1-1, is DGGITQSPKYLFRKEGQNVTLSCEQNLNHDAMYWYRQDPGQGLRLIYYSQIVNDFQKGDIAEGYSVSREKKESFPLTVTSAQKNPTAFYLCASSIEGAAEEAFFGQGTRLTVV.

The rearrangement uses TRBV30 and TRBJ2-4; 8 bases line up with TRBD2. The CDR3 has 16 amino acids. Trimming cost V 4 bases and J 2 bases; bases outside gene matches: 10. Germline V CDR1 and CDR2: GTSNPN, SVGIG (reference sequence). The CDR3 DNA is TGTGCCTGGAAACCCCTCCGGGGGGGGACCAAAAACATTCAGTACTTC. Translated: CAWKPLRGGTKNIQYF.

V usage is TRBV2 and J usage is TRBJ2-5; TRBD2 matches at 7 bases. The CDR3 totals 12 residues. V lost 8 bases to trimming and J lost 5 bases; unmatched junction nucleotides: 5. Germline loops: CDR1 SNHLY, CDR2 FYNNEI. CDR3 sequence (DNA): TGTGCCAGCGGGGGAGGGCTGGAGACCCAGTACTTC. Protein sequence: CASGGGLETQYF.

In nucleotides, the CDR3 is TGTGCCAGCAGTCACCCGGGGGGAACCTACGAGCAGTACGTC. This encodes CASSHPGGTYEQYV. V and J are TRBV6-2 or TRBV6-3 and TRBJ2-7; 7 bases line up with TRBD2. The CDR3 runs to 14 residues. Trimming at V came to 5 bases and at J to 2 bases, leaving 6 bases not matched to a gene. Germline V gene lookup returns CDR1 MNHEY and CDR2 SVGEGT.